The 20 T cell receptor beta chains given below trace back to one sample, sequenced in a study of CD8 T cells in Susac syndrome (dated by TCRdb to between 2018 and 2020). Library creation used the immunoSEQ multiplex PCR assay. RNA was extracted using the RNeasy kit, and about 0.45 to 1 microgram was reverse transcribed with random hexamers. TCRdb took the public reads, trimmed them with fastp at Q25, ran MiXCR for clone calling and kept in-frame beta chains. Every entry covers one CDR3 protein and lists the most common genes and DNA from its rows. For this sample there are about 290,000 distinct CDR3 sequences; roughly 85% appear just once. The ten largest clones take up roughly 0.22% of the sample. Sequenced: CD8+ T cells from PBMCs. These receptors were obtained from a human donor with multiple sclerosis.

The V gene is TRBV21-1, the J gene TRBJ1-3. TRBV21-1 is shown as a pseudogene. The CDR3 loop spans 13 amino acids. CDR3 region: CASSKEIGNTIYF. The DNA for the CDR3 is TGTGCCAGCAGCAAAGAGATTGGAAACACCATATATTTT.

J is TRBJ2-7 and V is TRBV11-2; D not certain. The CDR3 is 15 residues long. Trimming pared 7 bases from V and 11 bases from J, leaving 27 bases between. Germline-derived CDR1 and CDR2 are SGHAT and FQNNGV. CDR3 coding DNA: TGTGCCAGCAACCGACCCCGGAAAGGGCTCAACCTCGAGTACTTC. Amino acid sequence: CASNRPRKGLNLEYF.

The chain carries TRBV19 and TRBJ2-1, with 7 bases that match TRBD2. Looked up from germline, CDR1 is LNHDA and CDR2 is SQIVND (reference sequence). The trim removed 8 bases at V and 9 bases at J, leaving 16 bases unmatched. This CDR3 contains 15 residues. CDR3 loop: CASGRDYLPPAEQFF. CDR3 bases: TGTGCCAGTGGCCGGGACTACCTCCCCCCGGCTGAGCAGTTCTTC.

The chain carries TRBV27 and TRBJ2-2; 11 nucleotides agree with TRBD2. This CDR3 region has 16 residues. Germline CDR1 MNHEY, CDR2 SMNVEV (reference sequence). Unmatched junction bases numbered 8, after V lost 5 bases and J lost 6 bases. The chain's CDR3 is CASSRGLAVLAGELFF. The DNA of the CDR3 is TGTGCCAGCAGTCGGGGACTAGCGGTTCTGGCCGGGGAGCTGTTTTTT.

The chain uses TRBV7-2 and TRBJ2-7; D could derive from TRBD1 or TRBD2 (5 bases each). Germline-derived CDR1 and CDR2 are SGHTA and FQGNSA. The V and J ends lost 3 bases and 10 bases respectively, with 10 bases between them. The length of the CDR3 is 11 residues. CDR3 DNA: TGTGCCAGCAGCTTTGAAGGGGACCAGTACTTC. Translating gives CASSFEGDQYF.

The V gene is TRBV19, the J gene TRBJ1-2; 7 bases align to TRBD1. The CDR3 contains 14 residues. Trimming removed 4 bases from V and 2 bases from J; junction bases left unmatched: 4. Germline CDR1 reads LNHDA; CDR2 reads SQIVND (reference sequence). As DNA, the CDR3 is TGTGCCAGTAGTACCGGACAGGCCAACTATGGCTACACCTTC. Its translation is CASSTGQANYGYTF.

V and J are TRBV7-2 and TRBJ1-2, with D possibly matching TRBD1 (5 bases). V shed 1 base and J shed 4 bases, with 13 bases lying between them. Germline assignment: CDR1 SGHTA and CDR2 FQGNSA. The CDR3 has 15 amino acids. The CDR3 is CASSLGGGSVYGYTF. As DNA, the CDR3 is TGTGCCAGCAGCTTAGGTGGGGGGTCCGTCTATGGCTACACCTTC.

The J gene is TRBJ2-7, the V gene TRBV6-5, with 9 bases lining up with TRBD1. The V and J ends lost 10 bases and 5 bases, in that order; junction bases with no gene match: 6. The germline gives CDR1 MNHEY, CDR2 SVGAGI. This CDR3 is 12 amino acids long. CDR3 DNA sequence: TGTGCCATCAGGGACAGGGTGAACGAGCAGTACTTC. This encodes CAIRDRVNEQYF.

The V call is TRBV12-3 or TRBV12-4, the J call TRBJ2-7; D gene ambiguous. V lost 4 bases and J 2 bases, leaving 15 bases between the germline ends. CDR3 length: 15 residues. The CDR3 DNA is TGTGCCAGCAGTTCTTTAGGGATTCCCACCTACGAGCAGTACTTC. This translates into CASSSLGIPTYEQYF.

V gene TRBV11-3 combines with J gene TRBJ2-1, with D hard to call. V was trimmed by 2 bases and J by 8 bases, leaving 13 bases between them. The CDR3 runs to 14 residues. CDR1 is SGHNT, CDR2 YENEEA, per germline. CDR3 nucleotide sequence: TGTGCCAGCAGCTTAACCCGCAGAGCCCATGAGCAGTTCTTC. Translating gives CASSLTRRAHEQFF.

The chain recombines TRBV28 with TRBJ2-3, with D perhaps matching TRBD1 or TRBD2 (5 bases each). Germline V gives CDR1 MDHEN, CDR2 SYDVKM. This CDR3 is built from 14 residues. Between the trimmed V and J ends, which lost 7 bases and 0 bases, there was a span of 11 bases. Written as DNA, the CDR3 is TGTGCCAGCACCTGGGGGATTAGCACAGATACGCAGTATTTT. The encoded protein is CASTWGISTDTQYF.

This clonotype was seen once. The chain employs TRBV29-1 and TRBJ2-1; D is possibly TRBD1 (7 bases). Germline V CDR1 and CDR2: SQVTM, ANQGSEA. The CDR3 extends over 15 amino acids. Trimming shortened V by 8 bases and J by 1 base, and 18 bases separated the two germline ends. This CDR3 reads CSCMEGRGSYNEQFF. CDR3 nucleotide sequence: TGCAGCTGTATGGAGGGCAGGGGGTCCTACAATGAGCAGTTCTTC.

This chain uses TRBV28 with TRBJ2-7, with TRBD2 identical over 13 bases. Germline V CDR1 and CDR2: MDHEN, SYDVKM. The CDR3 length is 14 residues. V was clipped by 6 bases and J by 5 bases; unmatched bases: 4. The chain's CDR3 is CASRGLAGRDEQYF. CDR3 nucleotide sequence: TGTGCCAGCAGGGGACTAGCGGGAAGGGACGAGCAGTACTTC.

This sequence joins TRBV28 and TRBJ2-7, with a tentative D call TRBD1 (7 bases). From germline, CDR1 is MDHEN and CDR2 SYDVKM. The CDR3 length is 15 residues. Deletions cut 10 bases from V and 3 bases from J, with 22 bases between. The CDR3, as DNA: TGTGCCATCAAAAAGGGGGCGGGGAGTCTCTACGAGCAGTACTTC. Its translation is CAIKKGAGSLYEQYF.

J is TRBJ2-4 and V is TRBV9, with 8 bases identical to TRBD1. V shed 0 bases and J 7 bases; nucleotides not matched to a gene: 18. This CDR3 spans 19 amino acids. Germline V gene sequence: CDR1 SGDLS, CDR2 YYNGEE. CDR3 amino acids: CASSVGILSGTGGGNIQYF. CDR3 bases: TGTGCCAGCAGCGTAGGGATTCTTTCCGGGACAGGTGGGGGGAACATTCAGTACTTC.

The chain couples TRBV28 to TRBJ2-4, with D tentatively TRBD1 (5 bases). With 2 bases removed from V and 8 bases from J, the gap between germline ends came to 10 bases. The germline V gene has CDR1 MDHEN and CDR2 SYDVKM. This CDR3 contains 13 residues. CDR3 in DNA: TGTGCCAGCAGTTTAACAGGAATGGACATTCAGTACTTC. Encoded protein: CASSLTGMDIQYF.

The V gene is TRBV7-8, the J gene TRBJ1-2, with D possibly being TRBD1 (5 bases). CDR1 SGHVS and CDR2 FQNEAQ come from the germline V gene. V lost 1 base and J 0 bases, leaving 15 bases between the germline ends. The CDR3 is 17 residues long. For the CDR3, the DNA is TGTGCCAGCAGCTTAGGGGTGTTGGGGACCACTAACTATGGCTACACCTTC. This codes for CASSLGVLGTTNYGYTF.

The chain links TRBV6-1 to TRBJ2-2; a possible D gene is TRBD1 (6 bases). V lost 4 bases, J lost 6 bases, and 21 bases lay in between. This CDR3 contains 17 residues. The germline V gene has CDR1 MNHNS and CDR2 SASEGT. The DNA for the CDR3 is TGTGCCAGCAGTGGGACGCCGGGACAAATCCCGGCCGGGGAGCTGTTTTTT. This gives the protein CASSGTPGQIPAGELFF.

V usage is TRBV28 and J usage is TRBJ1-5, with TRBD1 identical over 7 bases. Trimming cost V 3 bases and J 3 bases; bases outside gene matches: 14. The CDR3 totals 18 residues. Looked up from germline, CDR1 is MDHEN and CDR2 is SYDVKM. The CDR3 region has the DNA TGTGCCAGCAGTTTCCGAAGAGTCGGGACAGTTTTCAATCAGCCCCAGCATTTT. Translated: CASSFRRVGTVFNQPQHF.

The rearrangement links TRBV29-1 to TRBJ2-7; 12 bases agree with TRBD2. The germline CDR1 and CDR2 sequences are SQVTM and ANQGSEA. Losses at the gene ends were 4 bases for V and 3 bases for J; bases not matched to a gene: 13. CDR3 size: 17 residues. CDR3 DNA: TGCAGCGTTGTGTCTAGCGGGAGGGCCGGGCTTTTCTACGAGCAGTACTTC. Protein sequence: CSVVSSGRAGLFYEQYF.